This is a list of T cell receptor beta chains from one sample in a study of T cells in Graves' hyperthyroidism and ophthalmopathy. TCRdb reprocessed the multiplex PCR reads via MiXCR and lists one record per CDR3 protein. The sample contains under 400,000 distinct CDR3 sequences, approximately 15% of which appear only once. The sequenced material came from blood. The receptors derive from a woman aged 55 to 70 with Graves' hyperthyroidism. Each CDR3 is given with its conserved first and last residue. The D gene is left open where the match is weak. Clone sizes are given selectively: once, few, many, or a class where the clone is expanded.

>TRBV30|TRBJ1-2|TRBD1|many
TGTGCCTGGAGTGGAACAGGGGGGTATGGCTACACCTTC
CAWSGTGGYGYTF
>TRBV29-1|TRBJ2-6|.|.
TGCAGCGTGGCGAGAGGCGTTTCTGGGGCCAACGTCCTGACTTTC
CSVARGVSGANVLTF
>TRBV7-3|TRBJ2-3|TRBD2|many
TGTGCCAGCAGCCGCTTAGCGGGAGTGGGAGATACGCAGTATTTT
CASSRLAGVGDTQYF
>TRBV6-2/TRBV6-3|TRBJ2-7|TRBD2|.
TGTGCCAGCACCTTACGACTAGCGGGAGGGCGTAATGAGCAGTACTTC
CASTLRLAGGRNEQYF
>TRBV12-3/TRBV12-4|TRBJ2-7|.|many
TGTGCCAGCAGTTTCGGGGACTCCTACGAGCAGTACTTC
CASSFGDSYEQYF
>TRBV6-1|TRBJ1-1|TRBD1|few
TGTGCCAGCAGAGGACAGGGGGCTGAAGCTTTCTTT
CASRGQGAEAFF
>TRBV30|TRBJ1-1|.|.
TGTGCCTGGAGTGTACTTCGTGATGCTTTCTTT
CAWSVLRDAFF
>TRBV29-1|TRBJ2-3|.|many
TGCAGCGTTGAAGATGGGTTGGGTTTCACAGATACGCAGTATTTT
CSVEDGLGFTDTQYF
>TRBV12-5|TRBJ2-3|.|many
TGTGCTAGTGGTGACCCGGGACGGCTCACAGATACGCAGTATTTT
CASGDPGRLTDTQYF
>TRBV3-1|TRBJ1-2|.|few
TGTGCCAGCAGCCAAGATCCAACCGGGACCAGGCCCTACTATGGCTACACCTTC
CASSQDPTGTRPYYGYTF
>TRBV5-1|TRBJ2-5|TRBD2|.
TGCGCCAGCAGCCTCGGACTAGCGGGAAAAGAGACCCAGTACTTC
CASSLGLAGKETQYF
>TRBV27|TRBJ2-7|.|.
TGTGCCAGCAGTTCCCTAGGCAAGGGGTACGAGCAGTACTTC
CASSSLGKGYEQYF
>TRBV12-3/TRBV12-4|TRBJ2-7|TRBD1|many
TGTGCCAGCAGTTTATCGACCGCAGGGGGTGAGCAATACTTC
CASSLSTAGGEQYF
>TRBV3-1|TRBJ1-4|.|many
TGTGCCAGCAGCCCAAGGCGGGGGGTGACTAATGAAAAACTGTTTTTT
CASSPRRGVTNEKLFF
>TRBV4-1|TRBJ1-2|.|.
TGCGCCAGCAGCCGGAGCATGGTAGGGGAGGATGGCTACACCTTC
CASSRSMVGEDGYTF
>TRBV20-1|TRBJ2-6|TRBD1|.
TGCAGTGCTAGGCACAGGGGGACTTTCTCTGGGGCCAACGTCCTGACTTTC
CSARHRGTFSGANVLTF
>TRBV13|TRBJ2-6|TRBD2|.
TGTGCCAGCAGCGCTCCTACTAGCGGGAAAACTGGGGCCAACGTCCTGACTTTC
CASSAPTSGKTGANVLTF
>TRBV11-3|TRBJ2-1|.|many
TGTGCCAGCAGCCCGATAGACTTTGGTGAGCAGTTCTTC
CASSPIDFGEQFF
>TRBV28|TRBJ1-6|TRBD1|many
TGTGCCAGCAGTCGGGACAGGGCATATTCACCCCTCCACTTT
CASSRDRAYSPLHF
>TRBV20-1|TRBJ1-1|.|many
TGCAGTGCTAGGGGAAAGATGAACACTGAAGCTTTCTTT
CSARGKMNTEAFF
>TRBV11-3|TRBJ1-5|TRBD1|many
TGTGCCAGCAGCTCGAGACAGGGTCAGCCCCAGCATTTT
CASSSRQGQPQHF
>TRBV27|TRBJ2-7|TRBD1|many
TGTGCCAGCAGTTGGGGGACAGGGGCCTCCTACGAGCAGTACTTC
CASSWGTGASYEQYF
>TRBV6-1|TRBJ1-5|.|many
TGTGCCAGCATTGGAACAGGCAATCAGCCCCAGCATTTT
CASIGTGNQPQHF
>TRBV19|TRBJ1-3|.|few
TGTGCCAGTACCTCGCAGCCTGGAAACACCATATATTTT
CASTSQPGNTIYF
>TRBV18|TRBJ2-2|.|few
TGTGCCAGCTCCCTTGGCGGGACAGCGGTCGCCGGGGAGCTGTTTTTT
CASSLGGTAVAGELFF
>TRBV27|TRBJ2-3|TRBD2|.
TGTGCCAACAGTCCTCAAGCGGGAGGCACAGATACGCAGTATTTT
CANSPQAGGTDTQYF
>TRBV10-3|TRBJ2-7|.|many
TGTGCCATCAGTGAGTCGACAGGTACCCTTGGAGAGCAGTACTTC
CAISESTGTLGEQYF
>TRBV5-5|TRBJ2-7|.|many
TGTGCCAGCAGCTCTCTCCGGGGATACGAGCAGTACTTC
CASSSLRGYEQYF